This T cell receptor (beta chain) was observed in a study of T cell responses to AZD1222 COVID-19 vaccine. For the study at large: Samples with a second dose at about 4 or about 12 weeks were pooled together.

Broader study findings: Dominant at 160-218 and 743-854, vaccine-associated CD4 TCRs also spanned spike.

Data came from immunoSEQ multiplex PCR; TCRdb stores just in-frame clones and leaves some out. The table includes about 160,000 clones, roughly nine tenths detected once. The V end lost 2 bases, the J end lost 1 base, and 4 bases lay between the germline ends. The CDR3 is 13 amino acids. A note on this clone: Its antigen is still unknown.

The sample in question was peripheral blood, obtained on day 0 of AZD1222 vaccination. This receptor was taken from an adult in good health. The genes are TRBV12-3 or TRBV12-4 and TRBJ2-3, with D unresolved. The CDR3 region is CASSLRRTDTQYF. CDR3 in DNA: TGTGCCAGCAGTTTACGCCGCACAGATACGCAGTATTTT.